The 21 T cell receptor beta chains below were found in one sample sequenced in a study of long-term antiretroviral therapy in people with HIV. Version v3.0 of the immunoSEQ assay was performed at survey level. Clones were sequenced by immunoSEQ multiplex PCR, and TCRdb holds only the in-frame ones, with some missing. This table has over 25,000 clones, roughly 80% appearing once. Material: unsorted PBMCs, obtained 0.8 years before starting antiretroviral therapy. These receptors all stem from a man in his late teens or twenties with HIV.

V usage is TRBV14 and J usage is TRBJ1-6; a weak D match, TRBD1 (5 bases). CDR1 is SGHDN and CDR2 is FVKESK in the germline V gene. CDR3 length: 15 residues. The V and J ends lost 4 bases and 7 bases respectively, with 14 bases between them. The CDR3 coding sequence is TGTGCCAGCAGCCGGGGACCTCGGGCAAATTCACCCCTCCACTTT. Its protein is CASSRGPRANSPLHF.

With respect to this clone: The junction departs from germline at one end; a sequencing error may be responsible. The chain carries TRBV27 and TRBJ1-5; D gene uncertain. The CDR3 runs 14 residues. Germline CDR1 MNHEY, CDR2 SMNVEV (reference sequence). Written as DNA, the CDR3 is TGTGCCAGCAGCCACGGGCGGGGAGACCAGCGCCAGCATTTT. It specifies CASSHGRGDQRQHF.

The genes are TRBV10-3 and TRBJ2-1, with TRBD2 identical over 8 bases. The germline CDR1 and CDR2 sequences are ENHRY and SYGVKD. The CDR3 spans 14 residues. V shed 6 bases and J 3 bases; nucleotides not matched to a gene: 4. The CDR3 DNA is TGTGCCATCAGCACTAGCGGTGACTACAATGAGCAGTTCTTC. It is translated as CAISTSGDYNEQFF.

The chain joins TRBV10-3 to TRBJ2-5; weak D call: TRBD1 (5 bases). With 5 bases removed from V and 5 bases from J, the gap between germline ends came to 6 bases. The CDR3 totals 11 residues. Germline V gene sequence: CDR1 ENHRY, CDR2 SYGVKD. Written as DNA, the CDR3 is TGTGCCATCAGTCAGGGTGAGACCCAGTACTTC. Encoded protein: CAISQGETQYF.

This clone was detected only a few times. V usage is TRBV19 and J usage is TRBJ2-7, with 7 bases fitting TRBD2. Germline trimming cut 4 bases from V and 3 bases from J; bases unmatched to any gene: 6. CDR1 and CDR2 (germline): LNHDA, SQIVND (reference sequence). There are 14 residues in the CDR3. CDR3 bases: TGTGCCAGTAGTACGCTAGCGGAAGACTACGAGCAGTACTTC. Its protein is CASSTLAEDYEQYF. Combining the CDR3 with reference TRBV19 and TRBJ2-7 gives the whole variable domain DGGITQSPKYLFRKEGQNVTLSCEQNLNHDAMYWYRQDPGQGLRLIYYSQIVNDFQKGDIAEGYSVSREKKESFPLTVTSAQKNPTAFYLCASSTLAEDYEQYFGPGTRLTVT.

The chain combines TRBV7-2 with TRBJ2-7, with 7 nucleotides matching TRBD2. Germline CDR1 is SGHTA and CDR2 is FQGNSA. This CDR3 contains 14 residues. The trim removed 1 base at V and 3 bases at J, leaving 3 bases unmatched. The CDR3 DNA reads TGTGCCAGCAGCTTAGGGGCGGGGGTCTACGAGCAGTACTTC. Encoded protein: CASSLGAGVYEQYF.

The rearrangement uses TRBV4-1 and TRBJ2-7; 15 bases are shared with TRBD2. This CDR3 comprises 17 residues. Per germline, CDR1 MGHRA and CDR2 YSYEKL. V shed 4 bases and J 2 bases; nucleotides not matched to a gene: 6. CDR3 DNA: TGCGCCAGCAGCCGCGGGACTAGCGGGAGGCCCACCTACGAGCAGTACTTC. Protein sequence: CASSRGTSGRPTYEQYF.

This chain uses TRBV7-8 with TRBJ2-7; TRBD2 matches at 10 bases. The junction had 7 bases not matched to a gene; V was cut back by 2 bases and J by 0 bases. From germline, CDR1 is SGHVS and CDR2 FQNEAQ. The CDR3 covers 17 residues. Written as DNA, the CDR3 is TGTGCCAGCAGCTTAACCGTGGCTAGCGGGAGCTCCTACGAGCAGTACTTC. Protein product: CASSLTVASGSSYEQYF. The full variable domain, rest sourced from reference TRBV7-8 and TRBJ2-7, is GAGVSQSPRYKVAKRGQDVALRCDPISGHVSLFWYQQALGQGPEFLTYFQNEAQLDKSGLPSDRFFAERPEGSVSTLKIQRTQQEDSAVYLCASSLTVASGSSYEQYFGPGTRLTVT.

V and J are TRBV7-9 and TRBJ1-1, with D possibly being TRBD1 (5 bases). With 4 bases removed from V and 7 bases from J, the gap between germline ends came to 25 bases. This CDR3 comprises 17 residues. Per germline, CDR1 SEHNR and CDR2 FQNEAQ (reference sequence). CDR3 sequence reads: CASSSWGLGDLQSEAFF. Here the CDR3 DNA reads TGTGCCAGCAGCTCTTGGGGGTTGGGGGATCTACAGAGTGAAGCTTTCTTT.

This chain links TRBV7-8 with TRBJ2-7; D call uncertain. V lost 0 bases and J lost 3, with 15 bases in between. This CDR3 is 16 amino acids long. Per the germline V gene, CDR1 is SGHVS and CDR2 is FQNEAQ. The chain's CDR3 is CASSLARWPSHYEQYF. The CDR3 region has the DNA TGTGCCAGCAGCTTAGCGAGGTGGCCCTCACACTACGAGCAGTACTTC.

This clone was detected once. CDR3 amino acids: CASSPRQVRGTEAFF. CDR3 bases: TGTGCCAGTAGTCCCCGACAGGTGAGGGGCACTGAAGCTTTCTTT. The chain joins TRBV19 to TRBJ1-1; maybe TRBD1 (6 bases). Germline assignment: CDR1 LNHDA and CDR2 SQIVND (reference sequence). V was clipped by 5 bases and J by 4 bases, with 17 bases between them. The CDR3 sequence is 15 residues long.

This rearrangement joins TRBV27 to TRBJ2-7, with a weak D call TRBD2 (6 bases). Germline CDR1 MNHEY, CDR2 SMNVEV (reference sequence). Trimming took off 6 bases at V and 1 base at J, with 13 bases between the two ends. This CDR3 comprises 14 residues. CDR3 DNA: TGTGCCAGCAGCCGGGACTCCTATTCCTACGAGCAGTACTTC. As protein: CASSRDSYSYEQYF.

The chain couples TRBV6-5 to TRBJ2-2; D possibly corresponds to TRBD2 (6 bases). Germline V gives CDR1 MNHEY, CDR2 SVGAGI. The CDR3 contains 14 residues. V was pared by 6 bases and J by 1 base, with 9 bases between. CDR3 sequence: CASRRELNTGELFF. The CDR3 nucleotides are TGTGCCAGCAGGCGGGAACTGAACACCGGGGAGCTGTTTTTT.

The rearrangement joins TRBV30 to TRBJ1-5, with no clear D. V was shortened by 2 bases and J by 0 bases, with 14 bases between the two germline ends. The germline CDR1 and CDR2 sequences are GTSNPN and SVGIG (reference sequence). The CDR3 length is 16 residues. The CDR3 here is CAWSWGTGYSNQPQHF. The CDR3 region has the DNA TGTGCCTGGAGTTGGGGTACGGGGTATAGCAATCAGCCCCAGCATTTT. Full variable domain (rest looked up from reference TRBV30 and TRBJ1-5): SQTIHQWPATLVQPVGSPLSLECTVEGTSNPNLYWYRQAAGRGLQLLFYSVGIGQISSEVPQNLSASRPQDRQFILSSKKLLLSDSGFYLCAWSWGTGYSNQPQHFGDGTRLSIL.

The chain uses TRBV30 and TRBJ2-3, with D possibly being TRBD1 (5 bases). V was trimmed by 0 bases and J by 10 bases, leaving 11 bases between them. This CDR3 is built from 12 residues. Germline values: CDR1 GTSNPN, CDR2 SVGIG (reference sequence). The CDR3 bases are TGTGCCTGGAGTGTCGGGCAGGGCGCGCAGTATTTT. Residues: CAWSVGQGAQYF.

The chain has TRBV28 and TRBJ2-5; the D gene is possibly TRBD2 (6 bases). There are 14 residues in the CDR3. The germline V gene has CDR1 MDHEN and CDR2 SYDVKM. Trimming cost V 5 bases and J 4 bases, with 14 bases left between them. CDR3 amino acids: CASSRTSGGETQYF. CDR3 coding DNA: TGTGCCAGCAGTCGGACCTCCGGGGGAGAGACCCAGTACTTC. Supplemented by reference TRBV28 and TRBJ2-5, the full variable domain reads DVKVTQSSRYLVKRTGEKVFLECVQDMDHENMFWYRQDPGLGLRLIYFSYDVKMKEKGDIPEGYSVSREKKERFSLILESASTNQTSMYLCASSRTSGGETQYFGPGTRLLVL.

This rearrangement joins TRBV7-3 to TRBJ1-6, with D tentatively TRBD1 (6 bases). V lost 3 bases and J lost 0, with 9 bases in between. The CDR3 is 16 amino acids. CDR1 and CDR2 from the germline V gene are SGHTA and FQGTGA. The CDR3 nucleotides read TGTGCCAGCAGCTTCCAGGGGCGCTCCTATAATTCACCCCTCCACTTT. Amino acid sequence: CASSFQGRSYNSPLHF.

This chain links TRBV6-5 with TRBJ1-5; D is unclear. The CDR3 contains 15 residues. Germline values: CDR1 MNHEY, CDR2 SVGAGI. V was shortened by 0 bases and J by 2 bases, with 8 bases between the two germline ends. The CDR3 protein is CASSYSTDGNQPQHF. The CDR3 DNA is TGTGCCAGCAGTTACTCGACGGACGGCAATCAGCCCCAGCATTTT.

The V gene is TRBV12-5, the J gene TRBJ2-5; 7 bases map to TRBD1. Losses at the gene ends were 1 base for V and 3 bases for J; bases not matched to a gene: 5. The CDR3 runs to 15 residues. Germline V gene data show CDR1 as LGHNT and CDR2 as FRNRAP. DNA of the CDR3: TGTGCTAGTGGTTTGGCTTCCGGGACAGAAGAGACCCAGTACTTC. Its translation is CASGLASGTEETQYF.

V and J are TRBV15 and TRBJ2-5; 7 bases fit TRBD2. Germline V gives CDR1 LNHNV, CDR2 YYDKDF (reference sequence). This CDR3 contains 15 residues. J gave up 5 bases and V 1 base, and 7 bases lay outside the gene matches. The CDR3 spells CATSRGSAGRETQYF. DNA of the CDR3: TGTGCCACCAGCAGAGGATCAGCGGGGAGGGAGACCCAGTACTTC.

This chain links TRBV10-3 with TRBJ2-5; maybe TRBD2 (6 bases). CDR1 and CDR2 from the germline V gene are ENHRY and SYGVKD. The CDR3 consists of 13 residues. Trimming stripped 10 bases from V and 5 bases from J, with 17 bases between. Here the CDR3 DNA reads TGTGCCACGTCCCGGGACTTTTACGAGACCCAGTACTTC. It codes for CATSRDFYETQYF.